This T cell receptor (beta chain) is from a study of response to subunit inactivated influenza vaccine. Overall study results and limits: Each seasonal flu vaccination may recruit only limited new T cells, authors suggested.

TCRdb analysed the RT-PCR reads with MiXCR anew, one entry per CDR3 protein. The repertoire consists of more than 700,000 distinct CDR3 sequences, with around 20% occurring once and the leading ten covering more than 8.5%. Germline CDR1 SQVTM, CDR2 ANQGSEA. Trimming at V came to 5 bases and at J to 0 bases, leaving 11 bases not matched to a gene. This CDR3 has 16 residues. This clonotype was counted a few times. Its antigen is currently unknown. This receptor was obtained from a man between 45 and 60 years old who received an inactivated influenza vaccine. This sequence joins TRBV29-1 and TRBJ1-2, with TRBD1 matching 8 bases. Sequencing used PBMCs from blood, obtained less than 6 days after vaccination. The CDR3 nucleotides are TGCAGCGTTCTAAGGGGGACAGGCCTATCTAACTATGGCTACACCTTC. Translated, it gives CSVLRGTGLSNYGYTF. Full variable domain (rest looked up from reference TRBV29-1 and TRBJ1-2): SAVISQKPSRDICQRGTSLTIQCQVDSQVTMMFWYRQQPGQSLTLIATANQGSEATYESGFVIDKFPISRPNLTFSTLTVSNMSPEDSSIYLCSVLRGTGLSNYGYTFGSGTRLTVV.